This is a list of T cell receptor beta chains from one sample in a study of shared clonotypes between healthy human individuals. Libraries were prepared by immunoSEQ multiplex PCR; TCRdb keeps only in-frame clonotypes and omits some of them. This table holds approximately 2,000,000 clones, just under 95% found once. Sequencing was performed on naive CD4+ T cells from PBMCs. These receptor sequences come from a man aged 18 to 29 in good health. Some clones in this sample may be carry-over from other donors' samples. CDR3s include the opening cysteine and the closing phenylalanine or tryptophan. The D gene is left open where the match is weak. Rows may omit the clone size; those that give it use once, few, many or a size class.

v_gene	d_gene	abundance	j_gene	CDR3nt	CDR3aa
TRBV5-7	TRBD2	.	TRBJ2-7	TGTGCCAGCAGCCCTACTGGACTAGCGGGCTACGAGCAGTACTTC	CASSPTGLAGYEQYF
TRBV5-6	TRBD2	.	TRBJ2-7	TGTGCCAGCAGCCGGACTAGCGGTTCCTACGAGCAGTACTTC	CASSRTSGSYEQYF
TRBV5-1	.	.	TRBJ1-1	TGCGCCAGCAGCCGTGGGACAACGGGGACTGAAGCTTTCTTT	CASSRGTTGTEAFF
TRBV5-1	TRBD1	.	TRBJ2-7	TGCGCCAGCAGCTTGCTCGGACAGGGGCTTGCCTACGAGCAGTACTTC	CASSLLGQGLAYEQYF
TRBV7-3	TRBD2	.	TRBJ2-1	TGTGCCAGCAGCTGGCTAGCGGACAACTCCTACAATGAGCAGTTCTTC	CASSWLADNSYNEQFF
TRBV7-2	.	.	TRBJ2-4	TGTGCCAGCAGCTTTGGACAACTAAACGCCAAAAACATTCAGTACTTC	CASSFGQLNAKNIQYF
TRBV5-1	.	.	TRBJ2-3	TGCGCCAGTGGGACGTCCGGTACAGATACGCAGTATTTT	CASGTSGTDTQYF
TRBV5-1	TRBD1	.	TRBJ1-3	TGCGCCAGCAGCTTGCCGACAGGGGGTGGAAACACCATATATTTT	CASSLPTGGGNTIYF
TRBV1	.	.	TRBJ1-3	TGCACCAGCAGCCAAAACCCGACCCGTCTATATTTT	CTSSQNPTRLYF
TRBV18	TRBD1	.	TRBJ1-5	TGTGCCAGCTCACTCGGACAGGCCAATCAGCCCCAGCATTTT	CASSLGQANQPQHF
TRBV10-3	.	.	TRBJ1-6	TGTGCCATCAGTGGGACCGAGAGCTCCTATAATTCACCCCTCCACTTT	CAISGTESSYNSPLHF
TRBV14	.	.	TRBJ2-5	TGTGCCAGCAGCCAAGCACAAGAGACCCAGTACTTC	CASSQAQETQYF
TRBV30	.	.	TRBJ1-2	TGTGCCTGGCGGGAGGGGGGGCAACGAGGCTACACCTTC	CAWREGGQRGYTF
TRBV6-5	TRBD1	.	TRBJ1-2	TGTGCCAGCAGAAGACGACAGGGGGAAAACTATGGCTACACCTTC	CASRRRQGENYGYTF
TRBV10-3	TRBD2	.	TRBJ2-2	TGTGCCATCAGTGCTCTAGCGGGAGCGAACACCGGGGAGCTGTTTTTT	CAISALAGANTGELFF
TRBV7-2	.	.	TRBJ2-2	TGTGCCAGCAGCTTAGCCGCCTGGGCAGCCAACACCGGGGAGCTGTTTTTT	CASSLAAWAANTGELFF
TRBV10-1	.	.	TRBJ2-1	TGCGCCAGCAGTCGAAGGACTGGCGTTGCCTACAATGAGCAGTTCTTC	CASSRRTGVAYNEQFF
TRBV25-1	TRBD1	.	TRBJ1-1	TGTGCCAGCAGTGAACCAGGGACAGGTACTTCACCGGCTTTCTTT	CASSEPGTGTSPAFF
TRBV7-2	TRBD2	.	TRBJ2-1	TGTGCCAGCAGCCTCCGGACTAGCGGTCTCAATGAGCAGTTCTTC	CASSLRTSGLNEQFF
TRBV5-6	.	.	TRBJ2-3	TGTGCCAGCAGCTTGAGACTAGGGGGCACAGATACGCAGTATTTT	CASSLRLGGTDTQYF
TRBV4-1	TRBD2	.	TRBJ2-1	TGCGCCAGCAGCCAACGGTATGATAGCGGGAGACAAAGGAATGAGCAGTTCTTC	CASSQRYDSGRQRNEQFF
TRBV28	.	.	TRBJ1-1	TGTGCCGGGACCAGGGGCGCGGACAACACTGAAGCTTTCTTT	CAGTRGADNTEAFF
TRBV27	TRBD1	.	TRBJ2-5	TGTGCCAGCAGTCGTCCCGGGACAGTGACCCAGTACTTC	CASSRPGTVTQYF
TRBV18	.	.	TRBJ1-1	TGTGCCAGCTCACCACGGTCCTTGACGGCTTTCTTT	CASSPRSLTAFF
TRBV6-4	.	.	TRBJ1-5	TGTGCCAGCAGTCGGGAGACAGGTGGTCAGCCCCAGCATTTT	CASSRETGGQPQHF
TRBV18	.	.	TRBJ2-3	TGTGCCAGCTCACCACCGGAAGGACTTCCCCTCCCGGGGGATACGCAGTATTTT	CASSPPEGLPLPGDTQYF
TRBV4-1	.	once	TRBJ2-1	TGCGCCAGCAGCCAACTATTCCGTCCCCAGGAGCAGTTCTTC	CASSQLFRPQEQFF